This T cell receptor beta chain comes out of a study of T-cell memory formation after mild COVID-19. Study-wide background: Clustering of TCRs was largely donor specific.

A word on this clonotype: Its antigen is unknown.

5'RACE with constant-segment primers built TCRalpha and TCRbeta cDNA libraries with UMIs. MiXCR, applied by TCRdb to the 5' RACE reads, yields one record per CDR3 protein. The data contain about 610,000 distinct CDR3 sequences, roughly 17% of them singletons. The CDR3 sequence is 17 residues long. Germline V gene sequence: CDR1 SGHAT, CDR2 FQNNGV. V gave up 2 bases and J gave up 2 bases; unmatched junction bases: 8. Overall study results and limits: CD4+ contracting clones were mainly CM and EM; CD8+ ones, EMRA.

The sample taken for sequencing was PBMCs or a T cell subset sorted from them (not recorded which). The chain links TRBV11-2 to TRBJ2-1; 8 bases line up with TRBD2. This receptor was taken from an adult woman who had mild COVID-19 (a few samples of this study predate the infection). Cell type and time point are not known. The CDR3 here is CASSLFQRGHPYNEQFF. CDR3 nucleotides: TGTGCCAGCAGCTTATTTCAGCGGGGGCACCCCTACAATGAGCAGTTCTTC. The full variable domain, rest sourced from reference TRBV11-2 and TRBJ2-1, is EAGVAQSPRYKIIEKRQSVAFWCNPISGHATLYWYQQILGQGPKLLIQFQNNGVVDDSQLPKDRFSAERLKGVDSTLKIQPAKLEDSAVYLCASSLFQRGHPYNEQFFGPGTRLTVL.